The entry that follows covers one TCR beta chain sequence. This sample is drawn from a study of T cell changes during pregnancy in multiple sclerosis. Data came from immunoSEQ multiplex PCR; TCRdb stores just in-frame clones and leaves some out. The sample has over 80,000 clones, approximately 92% seen once. The CDR3 contains 15 residues. The germline V and J ends were trimmed by 5 bases and 2 bases, with 15 bases remaining between them. CDR1 and CDR2 from the germline V gene are MNHNS and SASEGT. The receptor's source is a female donor in good health, enrolled as a control in a pregnancy study. Sequencing was performed on peripheral blood, taken in the third trimester of pregnancy. The chain joins TRBV6-1 to TRBJ2-5; perhaps TRBD1 as D (6 bases). CDR3 nucleotide sequence: TGTGCCAGCAGTACCCAGGGGCGCCTTCAAGAGACCCAGTACTTC. Its translation is CASSTQGRLQETQYF.